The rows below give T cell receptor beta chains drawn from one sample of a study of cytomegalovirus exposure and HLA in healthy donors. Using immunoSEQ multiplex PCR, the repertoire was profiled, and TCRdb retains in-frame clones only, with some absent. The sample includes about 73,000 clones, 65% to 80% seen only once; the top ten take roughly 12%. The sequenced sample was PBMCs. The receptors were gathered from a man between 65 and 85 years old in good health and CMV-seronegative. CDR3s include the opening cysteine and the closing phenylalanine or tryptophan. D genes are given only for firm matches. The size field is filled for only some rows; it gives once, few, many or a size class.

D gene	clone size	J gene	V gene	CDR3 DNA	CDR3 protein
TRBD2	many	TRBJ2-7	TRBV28	TGTGCCAGCAGTTCCAGCGGGGATAACACCTACGAGCAGTACTTC	CASSSSGDNTYEQYF
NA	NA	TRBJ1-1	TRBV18	TGTGCCAGCTCACCCCAGGCTTTATTGAACACTGAAGCTTTCTTT	CASSPQALLNTEAFF
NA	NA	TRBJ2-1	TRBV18	TGTGCCAGCTCACCCTTTGAGGGCCCGTTCTCCTACAATGAGCAGTTCTTC	CASSPFEGPFSYNEQFF
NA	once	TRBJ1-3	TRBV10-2	TGCGCCAGCAGTACAGGTTGGGGAAACACCATATATTTT	CASSTGWGNTIYF
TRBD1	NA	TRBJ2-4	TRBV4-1	TGCGCCAGCAGCTCGGGACAGGGAAACATTCAGTACTTC	CASSSGQGNIQYF
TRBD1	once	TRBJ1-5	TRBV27	TGTGCCAGCAGGAAGACCGGGACAGGGGGCAATCAGCCCCAGCATTTT	CASRKTGTGGNQPQHF
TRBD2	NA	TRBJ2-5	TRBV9	TGTGCCAGCAGCGTTGGCGGACTAGCGGGAGAGGAGCAAGAGACCCAGTACTTC	CASSVGGLAGEEQETQYF
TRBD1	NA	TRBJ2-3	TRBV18	TGTGCCAGCTCCCGGGACAGGGGGGTCACAGATACGCAGTATTTT	CASSRDRGVTDTQYF
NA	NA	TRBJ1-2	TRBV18	TGTGCCAGCTCACCACCGGCAGGGTCCTATGGCTACACCTTC	CASSPPAGSYGYTF
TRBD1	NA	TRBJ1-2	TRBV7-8	TGTGCCAGCAGCTTAGGACAGGGAGCTGGCTACACCTTC	CASSLGQGAGYTF
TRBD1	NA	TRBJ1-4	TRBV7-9	TGTGCCAGCAGCTCCGGGACAGTGCGAGAAAAACTGTTTTTT	CASSSGTVREKLFF
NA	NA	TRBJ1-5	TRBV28	TGTGCCAGCAGCACCGCCCAGGGGACCCAGCATTTT	CASSTAQGTQHF
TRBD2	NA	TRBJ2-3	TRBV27	TGTGCCAGCAGGCTGATAGCGGGGCGCACAGATACGCAGTATTTT	CASRLIAGRTDTQYF
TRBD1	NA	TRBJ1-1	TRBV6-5	TGTGCCAGCAGTTGGACAGGGGGCACTGAAGCTTTCTTT	CASSWTGGTEAFF
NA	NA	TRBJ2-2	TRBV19	TGTGCCAGTAGTATGACGTCGGGGAACACCGGGGAGCTGTTTTTT	CASSMTSGNTGELFF
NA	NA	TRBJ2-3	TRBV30	TGTGCCTGGAGCTCTCCCCCCACAGATACGCAGTATTTT	CAWSSPPTDTQYF
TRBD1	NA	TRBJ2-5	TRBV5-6	TGTGCCAGCAGCTTAACAGGGGCCCAAGAGACCCAGTACTTC	CASSLTGAQETQYF
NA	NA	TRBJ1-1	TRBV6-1	TGTGCCAGCAGTGCCTTAGTGAACACTGAAGCTTTCTTT	CASSALVNTEAFF
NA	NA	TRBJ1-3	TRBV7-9	TGTTCCAGCACCCTTCCTACTATGGCCCACTCTGGAAACACCATATATTTT	CSSTLPTMAHSGNTIYF
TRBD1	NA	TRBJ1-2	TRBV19	TGTGCCAGTAGTATCGGACAGGGCCGGGGATATGGCTACACCTTC	CASSIGQGRGYGYTF
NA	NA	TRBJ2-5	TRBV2	TGTGCCAGCAGTGACTTGACAGTCGCGGAGACCCAGTACTTC	CASSDLTVAETQYF
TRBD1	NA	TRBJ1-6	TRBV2	TGTGCCAGCAGTGATGCGACAGGGGTTTTCTCACCCCTCCACTTT	CASSDATGVFSPLHF
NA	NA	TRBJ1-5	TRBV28	TGTGCCAGCAGTTTACCCCGGACAGGCAATCAGCCCCAGCATTTT	CASSLPRTGNQPQHF
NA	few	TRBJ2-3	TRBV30	TGTGCCTGGAGTGATAGCGCAGATACGCAGTATTTT	CAWSDSADTQYF
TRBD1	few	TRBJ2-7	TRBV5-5	TGTGCCAGCAGCCCTGGACAGGGCCCATACTGGGAGCAGTACTTC	CASSPGQGPYWEQYF
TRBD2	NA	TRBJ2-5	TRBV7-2	TGTGCCAGCAGCTCGCTGGGGGACTATTGGGCCCAGTACTTC	CASSSLGDYWAQYF
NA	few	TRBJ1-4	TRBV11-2	TGTGCCAGCAGCTTGTGGGAGAATGGAAAACTGTTTTTT	CASSLWENGKLFF
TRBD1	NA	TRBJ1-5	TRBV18	TGTGCCAGCTCCCGGGGACAGGAGTCTCAACCCCAGCATTTT	CASSRGQESQPQHF
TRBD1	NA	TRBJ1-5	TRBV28	TGTGCCAGCAGTCAGACAGGGTCAAGCAATCAGCCCCAGCATTTT	CASSQTGSSNQPQHF
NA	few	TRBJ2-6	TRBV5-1	TGCGCCAGCAGCTTGTTAGGAGGATCCGGGGCCAACGTCCTGACTTTC	CASSLLGGSGANVLTF
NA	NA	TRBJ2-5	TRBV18	TGTGCCAGCTCACCGACAGAAGAGACCCAGTACTTC	CASSPTEETQYF
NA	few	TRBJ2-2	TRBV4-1	TGCGCCAGCAGCCCTCGGAACTGGCGGTCCACCGGGGAGCTGTTTTTT	CASSPRNWRSTGELFF
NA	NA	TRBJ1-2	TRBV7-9	TGTTCCAGCAGCTTTTTTCTTGGCTACACCTTC	CSSSFFLGYTF
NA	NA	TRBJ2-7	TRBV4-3	TGCGCCAGCAGCCCCGCGCTTTCCTACGAGCAGTACTTC	CASSPALSYEQYF
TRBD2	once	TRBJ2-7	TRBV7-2	TGTGCCAGCAGCTCCGGACTAGCGGGGAGCCCCTACGAGCAGTACTTC	CASSSGLAGSPYEQYF
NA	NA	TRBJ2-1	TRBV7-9	TGTGCCAGCAGCTTAAGACTCTACAATGAGCAGTTCTTC	CASSLRLYNEQFF
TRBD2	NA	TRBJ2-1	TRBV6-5	TGTGCCAGCAGAGGACTAGCGAATGAGCAGTTCTTC	CASRGLANEQFF
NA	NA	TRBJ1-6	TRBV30	TGTGCCTGGAGTGGGCCGAGGACAAGAAATGGTTCACCCCTCCACTTT	CAWSGPRTRNGSPLHF
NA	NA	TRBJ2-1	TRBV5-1	TGCGCCAGCAGCTTGGTTTTAGGGGCTAACTACAATGAGCAGTTCTTC	CASSLVLGANYNEQFF
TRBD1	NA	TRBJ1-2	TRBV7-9	TGTGCCAGCAGCCGGACAGGCAACTATGGCTACACCTTC	CASSRTGNYGYTF
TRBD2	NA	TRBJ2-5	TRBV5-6	TGTGCCAGCAGCGGACTAGCCGTTTCAGAGACCCAGTACTTC	CASSGLAVSETQYF
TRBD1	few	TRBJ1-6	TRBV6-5	TGTGCCAGCAGCGCGACAGGGGGGGATTCACCCCTCCACTTT	CASSATGGDSPLHF
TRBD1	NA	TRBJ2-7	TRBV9	TGTGCCAGCAGCGTCGACCTGGGACAGGGTATCTACGAGCAGTACTTC	CASSVDLGQGIYEQYF
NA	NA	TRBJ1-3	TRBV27	TGTGCCAGCAGGCCGGACAACTCTGGAAACACCATATATTTT	CASRPDNSGNTIYF
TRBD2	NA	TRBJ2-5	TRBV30	TGTGCCTGGAGTGTACTAGCGGGAACCAAGACCCAGTACTTC	CAWSVLAGTKTQYF
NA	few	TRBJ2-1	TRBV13	TGTGCCAGCAGCTTACTACTCTCCTACAATGAGCAGTTCTTC	CASSLLLSYNEQFF
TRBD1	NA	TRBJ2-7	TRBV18	TGTGCCAGCGGCAAACAGGGGTTTTACGAGCAGTACTTC	CASGKQGFYEQYF
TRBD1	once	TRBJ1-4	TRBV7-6	TGTGCCAGCAGCCCGGGACAGGGAAATGAAAAACTGTTTTTT	CASSPGQGNEKLFF
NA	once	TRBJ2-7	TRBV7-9	TGTTCCAGCAGCAAGAGGGCGGCCGAGCAGTACTTC	CSSSKRAAEQYF
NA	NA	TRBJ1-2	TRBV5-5	TGTGCCAGCAGCCCACTTGGGGCCGGCTACACCTTC	CASSPLGAGYTF
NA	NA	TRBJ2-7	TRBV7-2	TGTGCCAGCAGCCCCGGGGGAGTAGGGACCTACGAGCAGTACTTC	CASSPGGVGTYEQYF
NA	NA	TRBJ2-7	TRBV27	TGTGCCAGCAGTCCCCCGGTTTCCTACGAGCAGTACTTC	CASSPPVSYEQYF
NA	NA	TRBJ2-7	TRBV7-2	TGTGCCAGCAGCCCGAGAACTACGCCCTACGAGCAGTACTTC	CASSPRTTPYEQYF
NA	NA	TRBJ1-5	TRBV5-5	TGTGCCAGCAGCTGGCTTAGCAATCAGCCCCAGCATTTT	CASSWLSNQPQHF
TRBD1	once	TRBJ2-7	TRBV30	TGTGCCTGGAGTACAGGGGCCTTAACCTACGAGCAGTACTTC	CAWSTGALTYEQYF